The TCR beta chain described here comes from a study of CD4 T cells in relation to SARS-CoV-2 and coronaviruses. Study findings and constraints: Crossreactivity was assessed only for spike protein, not other viral proteins.

Survey-level TCR-beta sequencing used DNA from CEF-cultured naive and memory CD4+ T cells. The method was immunoSEQ multiplex PCR; TCRdb's version includes in-frame clones alone and lacks a portion of them. This sample has approximately 36,000 clones, with about 80% found just once. The V gene lost 10 bases and the J gene lost 11 bases, with 32 bases spanning the gap. From germline, CDR1 is MDHEN and CDR2 SYDVKM. The CDR3 spans 16 residues. With respect to this clone: The antigen remains undetermined.

The clonotype originates from an adult with COVID-19. Material for sequencing was naive CD4+ T cells from PBMCs, cultured in vitro. This sample's subset: naive CD4+ T cells isolated by negative enrichment. The V and J genes are TRBV28 and TRBJ1-1, with D tentatively TRBD1 (6 bases). The CDR3 nucleotides read TGTGCCACTACCGCCCCCATGGGGCAGGGGAACAGTGGGGCTTTCTTT. Residues: CATTAPMGQGNSGAFF.